This T cell receptor beta chain is drawn from a study of blood T cell repertoires in COVID-19. Whole-study context: Acute and convalescent COVID-19 samples came from the United States, Italy and Spain. Sources were T cells, B-cell-depleted T cells, or PBMCs; the material itself was cDNA or gDNA.

Patients at the Seattle site were enrolled during active infection and followed longitudinally. Authors' processing steps: Researchers report that nucleated cell counts were estimated from reference gene primer amplification. Measured with immunoSEQ multiplex PCR; TCRdb has only the in-frame clones, and not every one. V and J calls plus clone size are reproduced from that table; the DNA served to infer D and trimming. The repertoire holds more than 45,000 clones, with approximately 90% as singletons. CDR3 length: 16 residues. After removal of 6 bases from V and 0 bases from J, the junction contained 7 bases not matched to a gene. Germline CDR1 reads KGHSH; CDR2 reads LQKENI.

Sample: peripheral blood. The rearrangement uses TRBV18 and TRBJ1-5; 8 bases fit TRBD1. The receptor was isolated from a woman of 80 years or more with COVID-19, enrolled during active disease. CDR3: CASSPGGTRSNQPQHF. CDR3 nucleotide sequence: TGTGCCAGCTCCCCAGGGGGCACCCGTAGCAATCAGCCCCAGCATTTT.